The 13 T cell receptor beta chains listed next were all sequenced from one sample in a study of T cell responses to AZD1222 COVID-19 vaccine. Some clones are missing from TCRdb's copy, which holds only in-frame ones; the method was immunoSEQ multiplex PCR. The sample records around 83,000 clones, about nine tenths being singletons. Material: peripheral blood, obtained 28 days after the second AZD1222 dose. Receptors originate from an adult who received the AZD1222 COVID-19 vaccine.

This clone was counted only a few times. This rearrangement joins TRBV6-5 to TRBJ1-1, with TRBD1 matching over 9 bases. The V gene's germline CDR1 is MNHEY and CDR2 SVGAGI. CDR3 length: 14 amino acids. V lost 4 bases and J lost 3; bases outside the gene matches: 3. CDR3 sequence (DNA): TGTGCCAGCAGTTCACAGGGGGCGCACACTGAAGCTTTCTTT. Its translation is CASSSQGAHTEAFF.

The CDR3 reads CATSDLVTGELFF. Written as DNA, the CDR3 is TGTGCCACCAGTGATTTGGTGACCGGGGAGCTGTTTTTT. The chain recombines TRBV24-1 with TRBJ2-2; D is unclear. CDR3 length equals 13 residues. Between the trimmed V and J ends, which lost 0 bases and 5 bases, there was a span of 3 bases. CDR1 KGHDR and CDR2 SFDVKD come from the germline V gene.

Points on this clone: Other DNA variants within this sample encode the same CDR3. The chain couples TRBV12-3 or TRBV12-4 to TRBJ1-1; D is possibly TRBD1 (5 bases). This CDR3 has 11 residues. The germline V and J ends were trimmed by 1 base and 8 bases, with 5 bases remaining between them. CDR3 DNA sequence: TGTGCCAGCAGTTTAGGGACAGAAGCTTTCTTT. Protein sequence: CASSLGTEAFF.

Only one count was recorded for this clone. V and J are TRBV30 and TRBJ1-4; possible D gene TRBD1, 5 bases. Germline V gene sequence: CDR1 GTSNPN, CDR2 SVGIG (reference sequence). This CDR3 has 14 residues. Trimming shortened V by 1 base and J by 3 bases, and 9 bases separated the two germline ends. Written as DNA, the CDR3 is TGTGCCTGGAGTGGAGGGACGCCTAATGAAAAACTGTTTTTT. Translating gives CAWSGGTPNEKLFF.

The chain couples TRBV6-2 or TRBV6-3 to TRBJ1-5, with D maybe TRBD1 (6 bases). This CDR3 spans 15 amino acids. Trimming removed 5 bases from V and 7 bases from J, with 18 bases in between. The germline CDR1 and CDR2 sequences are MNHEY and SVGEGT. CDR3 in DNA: TGTGCCAGCAGTACTCGCTCAGGGGATAAGCAGCCCCAGCATTTT. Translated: CASSTRSGDKQPQHF.

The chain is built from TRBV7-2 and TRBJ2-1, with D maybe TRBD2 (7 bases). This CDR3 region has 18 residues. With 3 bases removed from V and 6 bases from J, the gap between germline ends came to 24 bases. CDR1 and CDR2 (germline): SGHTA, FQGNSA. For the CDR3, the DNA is TGTGCCAGCAGCTTCGGGGGGCGGAGCGGGGTGGGGAGCAATGAGCAGTTCTTC. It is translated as CASSFGGRSGVGSNEQFF.

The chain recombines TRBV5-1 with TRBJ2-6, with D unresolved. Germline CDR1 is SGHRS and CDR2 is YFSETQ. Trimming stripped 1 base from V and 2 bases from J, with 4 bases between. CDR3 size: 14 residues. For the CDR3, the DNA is TGCGCCAGCAGCTTGAGTACTGGGGCCAACGTCCTGACTTTC. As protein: CASSLSTGANVLTF.

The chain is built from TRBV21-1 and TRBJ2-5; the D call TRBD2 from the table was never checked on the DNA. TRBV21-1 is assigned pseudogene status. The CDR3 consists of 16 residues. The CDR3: CASSSRLAGGPETQYF. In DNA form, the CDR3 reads TGTGCCAGCAGCAGCAGACTAGCGGGGGGGCCGGAGACCCAGTACTTC.

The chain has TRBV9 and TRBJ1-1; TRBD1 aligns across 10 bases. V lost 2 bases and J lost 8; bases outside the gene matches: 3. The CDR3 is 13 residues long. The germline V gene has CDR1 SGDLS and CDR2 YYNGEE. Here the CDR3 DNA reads TGTGCCAGCAGCGTGGGACAGGGGCGAGAAGCTTTCTTT. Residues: CASSVGQGREAFF.

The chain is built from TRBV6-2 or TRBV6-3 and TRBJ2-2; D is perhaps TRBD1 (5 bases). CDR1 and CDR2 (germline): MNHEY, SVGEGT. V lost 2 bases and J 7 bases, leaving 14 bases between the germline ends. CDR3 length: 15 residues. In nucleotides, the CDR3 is TGTGCCAGCAGTTACGCAGGGCTCGGCGGCGGGGAGCTGTTTTTT. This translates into CASSYAGLGGGELFF.

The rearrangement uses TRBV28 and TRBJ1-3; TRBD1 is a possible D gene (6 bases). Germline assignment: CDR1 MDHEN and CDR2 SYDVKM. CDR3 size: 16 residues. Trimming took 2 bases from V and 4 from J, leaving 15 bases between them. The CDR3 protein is CASSLAARGSGNTIYF. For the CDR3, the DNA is TGTGCCAGCAGTTTAGCCGCCAGGGGCTCAGGAAACACCATATATTTT.

The CDR3 loop is CASSFSGTDYEQYF. The CDR3, as DNA: TGTGCCAGCAGCTTTTCCGGGACAGACTACGAGCAGTACTTC. V usage is TRBV9 and J usage is TRBJ2-7, with 7 bases that match TRBD1. With 4 bases clipped from V and 3 bases from J, the junction kept 7 bases outside the gene matches. The CDR3 covers 14 residues. The germline V gene encodes CDR1 SGDLS and CDR2 YYNGEE.

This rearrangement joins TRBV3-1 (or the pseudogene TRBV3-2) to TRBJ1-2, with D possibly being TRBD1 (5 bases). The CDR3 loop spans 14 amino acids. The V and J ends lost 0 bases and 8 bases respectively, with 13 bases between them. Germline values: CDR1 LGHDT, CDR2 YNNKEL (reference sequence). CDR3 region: CASSQDWQGKGYTF. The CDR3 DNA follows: TGTGCCAGCAGCCAAGATTGGCAGGGTAAGGGCTACACCTTC.